What follows are 24 T cell receptor beta chains derived from one specimen sequenced in a study of control samples from healthy donors and cancer patients. The table came from immunoSEQ multiplex PCR; TCRdb's copy has only in-frame clones and leaves some out. The profile shows 90,000 to 150,000 clones, about 89% of them singletons. The sequenced material came from blood. Receptors were obtained from a man in his forties or fifties in good health.

This clone was recorded only once. The chain joins TRBV5-1 to TRBJ1-5; 7 bases are shared with TRBD1. Germline loops: CDR1 SGHRS, CDR2 YFSETQ. This CDR3 has 15 amino acids. V dropped 4 bases and J dropped 4; count of bases not matched to a gene: 8. Here the CDR3 reads CASSPETGTNQPQHF. The CDR3 coding sequence is TGCGCCAGCAGCCCGGAGACAGGGACGAATCAGCCCCAGCATTTT.

CDR3 region: CASSSGSYQPQHF. The CDR3 DNA sequence: TGTGCCAGTAGTTCCGGGTCCTATCAGCCCCAGCATTTT. This sequence joins TRBV19 and TRBJ1-5; unclear D gene. Germline V gene sequence: CDR1 LNHDA, CDR2 SQIVND (reference sequence). This CDR3 has 13 amino acids. The germline V and J ends were trimmed by 5 bases and 5 bases, with 10 bases remaining between them.

The chain joins TRBV6-5 to TRBJ2-3; TRBD2 matches 13 bases. V trimming: 4 bases; J trimming: 2 bases; junction bases outside the gene matches: 3. The germline gives CDR1 MNHEY, CDR2 SVGAGI. This CDR3 spans 16 amino acids. CDR3 nucleotides: TGTGCCAGCAGTTTGACTAGCGGGGGGCTCACAGATACGCAGTATTTT. Protein: CASSLTSGGLTDTQYF.

This clone was seen only once. The rearrangement uses TRBV12-3 or TRBV12-4 and TRBJ1-2; D not certain. The CDR3 has 12 amino acids. V was cut by 7 bases and J by 3 bases, with 9 bases left in between. CDR3: CASIRVYYGYTF. CDR3 in DNA: TGTGCCAGCATTAGGGTTTACTATGGCTACACCTTC.

V usage is TRBV10-2 and J usage is TRBJ2-3; a possible D gene is TRBD1 (5 bases). There are 12 residues in the CDR3. Deletions cut 6 bases from V and 8 bases from J, with 12 bases between. CDR1 and CDR2 from the germline V gene are WSHSY and SAAADI. In nucleotides, the CDR3 is TGCGCCAGCAGCGACCAGGGTGCTACGCAGTATTTT. This gives the protein CASSDQGATQYF.

The count of this clone is one. The rearrangement uses TRBV10-3 and TRBJ1-3; D is possibly TRBD1 (5 bases). The V end lost 9 bases, the J end lost 0 bases, and 12 bases lay between the germline ends. The CDR3 runs 14 residues. Germline loops: CDR1 ENHRY, CDR2 SYGVKD. The CDR3 coding sequence is TGTGCCATTGCGGGGGTAGCCTCTGGAAACACCATATATTTT. As protein: CAIAGVASGNTIYF.

V usage is TRBV2 and J usage is TRBJ2-5; D may be TRBD2 (5 bases). Germline assignment: CDR1 SNHLY and CDR2 FYNNEI. The CDR3 extends over 13 amino acids. Trimming pared 7 bases from V and 5 bases from J, leaving 14 bases between. The CDR3 sequence is CASMVEGKETQYF. CDR3 sequence (DNA): TGTGCCAGCATGGTTGAGGGTAAGGAGACCCAGTACTTC.

The CDR3 region is CASSLRGGAQETQYF. The CDR3 nucleotides read TGTGCCAGCAGCTTAAGGGGTGGGGCCCAAGAGACCCAGTACTTC. The chain links TRBV7-2 to TRBJ2-5; possible D gene TRBD1, 5 bases. The CDR3 totals 15 residues. Deletions cut 2 bases from V and 1 base from J, with 11 bases between. Germline loops: CDR1 SGHTA, CDR2 FQGNSA.

This clone was seen a few times. This sequence joins TRBV6-1 and TRBJ1-2; the D is unclear. The germline V and J ends were trimmed by 2 bases and 2 bases, with 12 bases remaining between them. The CDR3 consists of 15 residues. CDR1 MNHNS and CDR2 SASEGT come from the germline V gene. CDR3 loop: CASSELMARNYGYTF. CDR3 DNA: TGTGCCAGCAGTGAACTTATGGCGAGGAACTATGGCTACACCTTC.

The genes are TRBV7-2 and TRBJ1-2; 9 bases map to TRBD1. The ends lost 3 bases at V and 8 bases at J; junction bases unmatched: 7. The CDR3 totals 14 residues. Germline V gene lookup returns CDR1 SGHTA and CDR2 FQGNSA. CDR3 protein: CASSLGQGRGGYTF. The CDR3 region has the DNA TGTGCCAGCAGCTTGGGACAGGGAAGAGGCGGCTACACCTTC.

This clone occurred once. A clone one base away is much larger, so this may be a read error. The same CDR3 is also encoded by other DNA sequences in this sample. The V gene is TRBV5-4, the J gene TRBJ1-2; D ambiguous. Germline CDR1 and CDR2: SGHNT and YYREEE (reference sequence). V was trimmed by 0 bases and J by 2 bases, leaving 5 bases between them. The CDR3 loop spans 13 amino acids. The CDR3 protein is CASSLGQNYGYTF. In nucleotides, the CDR3 is TGTGCCAGCAGCTTGGGGCAGAACTATGGCTACACCTTC.

The V and J genes are TRBV11-2 and TRBJ2-7; unclear D gene. CDR3 length: 13 residues. V lost 3 bases to trimming and J lost 0 bases, with 6 bases between them. The germline gives CDR1 SGHAT, CDR2 FQNNGV. CDR3 sequence (DNA): TGTGCCAGCAGCTTCAGTGGCTCCTACGAGCAGTACTTC. This codes for CASSFSGSYEQYF.

The gene calls are TRBV30 and TRBJ2-7, with D unclear. The CDR3 has 15 amino acids. The germline V gene has CDR1 GTSNPN and CDR2 SVGIG (reference sequence). The V and J ends lost 1 base and 2 bases respectively, with 15 bases between them. CDR3 sequence (DNA): TGTGCCTGGAGTGGGGGTGTGGGGAAAACCTACGAGCAGTACTTC. Translated: CAWSGGVGKTYEQYF.

The chain is built from TRBV9 and TRBJ2-5; 8 positions match TRBD2. CDR3 length equals 16 residues. With 0 bases clipped from V and 1 base from J, the junction kept 5 bases outside the gene matches. Germline CDR1 SGDLS, CDR2 YYNGEE. This chain's CDR3 is CASSVGSRGVQETQYF. DNA for the CDR3: TGTGCCAGCAGCGTAGGATCGCGGGGGGTCCAAGAGACCCAGTACTTC.

The chain employs TRBV21-1 and TRBJ2-3. TRBV21-1 is marked as a pseudogene. CDR3 length: 12 amino acids. In nucleotides, the CDR3 is TGTGCCAGCAGCAAACGGGCGGATACGCAGTATTTT. It encodes CASSKRADTQYF.

The V and J genes are TRBV6-5 and TRBJ1-2; D is perhaps TRBD1 (5 bases). Trimming pared 7 bases from V and 9 bases from J, leaving 18 bases between. This CDR3 spans 13 amino acids. Germline CDR1 MNHEY, CDR2 SVGAGI. The CDR3 spells CASTILGGLSYTF. The CDR3 DNA reads as TGTGCCAGCACCATACTGGGGGGATTGAGCTACACCTTC.

V usage is TRBV4-1 and J usage is TRBJ1-5; 7 positions agree with TRBD1. Unmatched junction bases numbered 4, after V lost 2 bases and J lost 3 bases. The CDR3 totals 15 residues. In germline, CDR1 is MGHRA, CDR2 YSYEKL. CDR3 protein: CASSQTQGHNQPQHF. The CDR3 nucleotides read TGCGCCAGCAGCCAAACACAGGGGCACAATCAGCCCCAGCATTTT.

The rearrangement joins TRBV18 to TRBJ2-3; D possibly corresponds to TRBD1 (8 bases). The CDR3 runs 16 residues. Trimming took 3 bases from V and 0 from J, leaving 13 bases between them. Germline CDR1 reads KGHSH; CDR2 reads LQKENI. For the CDR3, the DNA is TGTGCCAGCTCACCCGTACAGGGGGGGAGCACAGATACGCAGTATTTT. Amino acid sequence: CASSPVQGGSTDTQYF.

The chain is built from TRBV24-1 and TRBJ2-1, with TRBD1 matching over 8 bases. Germline CDR1 is KGHDR and CDR2 is SFDVKD. The CDR3 is 18 residues long. Trimming at V came to 2 bases and at J to 4 bases, leaving 12 bases not matched to a gene. CDR3 in amino acids: CATSDSGQVSSFYNEQFF. CDR3 in DNA: TGTGCCACCAGTGATTCGGGACAGGTCTCTTCTTTTTACAATGAGCAGTTCTTC.

This sequence joins TRBV19 and TRBJ2-2, with 8 bases that match TRBD1. Germline loops: CDR1 LNHDA, CDR2 SQIVND (reference sequence). This CDR3 has 15 amino acids. The ends lost 5 bases at V and 2 bases at J; junction bases unmatched: 4. In nucleotides, the CDR3 is TGTGCCAGTAGTGCAGACAGGGGAAACACCGGGGAGCTGTTTTTT. Protein product: CASSADRGNTGELFF.

The chain employs TRBV19 and TRBJ1-2; 10 bases are a match to TRBD1. V was pared by 5 bases and J by 5 bases, with 8 bases of the junction left unmatched. This CDR3 is 15 amino acids long. Germline assignment: CDR1 LNHDA and CDR2 SQIVND (reference sequence). The CDR3 spells CASSPGTGAGYGYTF. Here the CDR3 DNA reads TGTGCCAGTAGTCCTGGGACAGGGGCTGGGTATGGCTACACCTTC.

The chain has TRBV19 and TRBJ1-5; 7 bases align to TRBD1. V gave up 6 bases and J gave up 0 bases; unmatched junction bases: 8. CDR1 LNHDA and CDR2 SQIVND come from the germline V gene (reference sequence). CDR3 length: 16 residues. CDR3 in amino acids: CASSTGQLYSNQPQHF. As DNA, the CDR3 is TGTGCCAGTAGCACGGGACAGCTTTATAGCAATCAGCCCCAGCATTTT.

The chain is built from TRBV5-1 and TRBJ2-3; D possibly corresponds to TRBD1 (7 bases). Per the germline V gene, CDR1 is SGHRS and CDR2 is YFSETQ. V lost 0 bases and J lost 5, with 19 bases in between. This CDR3 has 17 residues. The CDR3 coding sequence is TGCGCCAGCAGCTTGGCCAAGGTGGCAGGGGGGATAGATACGCAGTATTTT. Its translation is CASSLAKVAGGIDTQYF.

The J gene is TRBJ2-6, the V gene TRBV19; D may be TRBD2 (5 bases). Trimming removed 3 bases at V and 0 bases at J, with 9 bases between. Per germline, CDR1 LNHDA and CDR2 SQIVND (reference sequence). The CDR3 totals 16 residues. DNA for the CDR3: TGTGCCAGTAGTATGGGAGCCCGCTCTGGGGCCAACGTCCTGACTTTC. It yields the protein CASSMGARSGANVLTF.